A selection of T cell receptor beta chains follows, all from one sample in a study of blood T cell repertoires in COVID-19. Data came from immunoSEQ multiplex PCR; TCRdb stores just in-frame clones and leaves some out. The sample has around 170,000 clones; approximately 90% are singletons. The sequenced sample consisted of peripheral blood. These receptors were taken from a woman aged 25 to 45 with acute or convalescent COVID-19. CDR3s include the opening cysteine and the closing phenylalanine or tryptophan. A D gene is named only where the DNA matches it firmly. Not all rows give a size; the values are once, few, many and, for expanded clones, a class.

TRBJ2-7,.,TRBV7-2,.,TGTGCCAGCAGCTCCAACGGGGGCTACGAGCAGTACTTC,CASSSNGGYEQYF
TRBJ1-1,.,TRBV5-1,TRBD1,TGCGCCAGCAGCCGGGGACAGGGCACTGAAGCTTTCTTT,CASSRGQGTEAFF
TRBJ2-1,once,TRBV27,TRBD2,TGTGCCAGCAGTTACCGACTAGCGGGCTACAATGAGCAGTTCTTC,CASSYRLAGYNEQFF
TRBJ2-3,.,TRBV11-3,.,TGTGCCAGCAGCTTTACCAGGTCTGATACGCAGTATTTT,CASSFTRSDTQYF
TRBJ1-2,.,TRBV2,.,TGTGCCAGCAGTGAGGGAGACAAGGGCTACACCTTC,CASSEGDKGYTF
TRBJ1-1,few,TRBV6-4,.,TGTGCCAGCAGTCCCCGCGGGCAGGGGTTCGATGAAGCTTTCTTT,CASSPRGQGFDEAFF
TRBJ2-5,.,TRBV18,TRBD2,TGTGCCAGCTCACCTCCGCTGAGGATAGCGGGAGTAGTTGAGACCCAGTACTTC,CASSPPLRIAGVVETQYF
TRBJ1-5,.,TRBV19,TRBD1,TGTGCCAGTAGTATCACCGGGACAGGGGGCCTGCAGCCCCAGCATTTT,CASSITGTGGLQPQHF
TRBJ2-3,.,TRBV5-1,.,TGCGCCAGCAGCTTGGTCCTAGCGCGCACAGATACGCAGTATTTT,CASSLVLARTDTQYF
TRBJ2-7,.,TRBV5-8,.,TGTGCCAGCAGCTTGGTGGGACTCAACTACGAGCAGTACTTC,CASSLVGLNYEQYF
TRBJ2-1,.,TRBV7-9,.,TGTGCCAGCAGCCGCCCGGGAGTCAACTACAATGAGCAGTTCTTC,CASSRPGVNYNEQFF
TRBJ1-2,.,TRBV29-1,TRBD1,TGCAGCGTTGGGACAGGGGTCGGCTATGGCTACACCTTC,CSVGTGVGYGYTF
TRBJ1-3,.,TRBV6-5,.,TGTGCCAGCAGTTCCACGGGGAAAGTCATATATTTT,CASSSTGKVIYF
TRBJ2-3,.,TRBV4-1,TRBD2,TGCGCCAGCAGCCAACGGGAGGCTAGCACAGATACGCAGTATTTT,CASSQREASTDTQYF